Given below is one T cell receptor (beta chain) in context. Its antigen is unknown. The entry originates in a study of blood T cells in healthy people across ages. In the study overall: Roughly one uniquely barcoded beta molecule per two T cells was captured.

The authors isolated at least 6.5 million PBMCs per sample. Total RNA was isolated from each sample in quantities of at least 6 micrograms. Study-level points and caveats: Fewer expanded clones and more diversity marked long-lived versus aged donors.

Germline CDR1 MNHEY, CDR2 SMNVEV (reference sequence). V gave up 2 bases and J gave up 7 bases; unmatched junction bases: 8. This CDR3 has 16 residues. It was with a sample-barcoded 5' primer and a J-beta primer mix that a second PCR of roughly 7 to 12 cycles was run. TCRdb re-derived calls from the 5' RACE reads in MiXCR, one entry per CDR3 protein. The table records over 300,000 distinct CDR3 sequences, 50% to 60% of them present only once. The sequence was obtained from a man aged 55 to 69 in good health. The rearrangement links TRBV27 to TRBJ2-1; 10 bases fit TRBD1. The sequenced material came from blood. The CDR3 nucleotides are TGTGCCAGCAGTTTACCCCGGACAGGGGGGGTGAATGAGCAGTTCTTC. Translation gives CASSLPRTGGVNEQFF.